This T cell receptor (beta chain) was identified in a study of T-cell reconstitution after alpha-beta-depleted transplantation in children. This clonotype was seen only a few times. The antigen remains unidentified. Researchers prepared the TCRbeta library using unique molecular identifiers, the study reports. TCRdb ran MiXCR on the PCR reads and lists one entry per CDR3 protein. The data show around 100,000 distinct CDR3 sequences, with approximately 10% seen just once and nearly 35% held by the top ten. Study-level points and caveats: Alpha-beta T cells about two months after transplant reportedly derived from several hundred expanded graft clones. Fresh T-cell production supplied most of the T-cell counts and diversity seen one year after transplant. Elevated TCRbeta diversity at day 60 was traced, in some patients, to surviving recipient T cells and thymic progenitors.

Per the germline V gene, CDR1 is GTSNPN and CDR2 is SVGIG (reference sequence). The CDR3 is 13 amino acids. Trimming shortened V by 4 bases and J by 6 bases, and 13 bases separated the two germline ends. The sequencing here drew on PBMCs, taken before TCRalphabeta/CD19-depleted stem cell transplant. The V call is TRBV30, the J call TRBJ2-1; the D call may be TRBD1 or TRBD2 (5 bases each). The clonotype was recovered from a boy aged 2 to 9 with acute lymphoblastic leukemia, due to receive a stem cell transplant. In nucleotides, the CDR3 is TGTGCCTGGAAGACTGCCGGGGCCAATGAGCAGTTCTTC. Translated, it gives CAWKTAGANEQFF. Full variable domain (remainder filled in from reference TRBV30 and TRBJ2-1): SQTIHQWPATLVQPVGSPLSLECTVEGTSNPNLYWYRQAAGRGLQLLFYSVGIGQISSEVPQNLSASRPQDRQFILSSKKLLLSDSGFYLCAWKTAGANEQFFGPGTRLTVL.